This entry lists 8 T cell receptor beta chains sequenced from one sample in a study of response to subunit inactivated influenza vaccine. From the RT-PCR reads, TCRdb called clonotypes with MiXCR, one entry per CDR3 protein. The sample carries around 750,000 distinct CDR3 sequences, less than 25% recorded once. The sample consisted of PBMCs from blood, taken roughly 5 days after vaccination. These receptor sequences come from a man over 45 who received an inactivated influenza vaccine.

The CDR3 protein is CASSRGSQGSGANVLTF. CDR3 sequence (DNA): TGTGCCAGCAGCCGGGGTTCACAGGGGAGTGGGGCCAACGTCCTGACTTTC. The chain has TRBV4-2 and TRBJ2-6; TRBD1 aligns across 7 bases. The CDR3 has 17 amino acids. The germline V gene has CDR1 LGHNA and CDR2 YNFKEQ. Trimming removed 4 bases from V and 3 bases from J; junction bases left unmatched: 9.

This clonotype turned up a few times. This chain connects TRBV5-6 to TRBJ2-7; D is undetermined. V was clipped by 2 bases and J by 1 base, with 10 bases between them. Germline V CDR1 and CDR2: SGHDT, YYEEEE. This CDR3 contains 14 residues. CDR3 in amino acids: CASSFGSASYEQYF. CDR3 sequence (DNA): TGTGCCAGCAGCTTTGGGTCAGCATCCTACGAGCAGTACTTC.

The CDR3 bases are TGCGCCAGCAGCGTGACCGCCGGGACGGTCACCGGGGAGCTGTTTTTT. The encoded protein is CASSVTAGTVTGELFF. V gene TRBV5-1 combines with J gene TRBJ2-2; perhaps D is TRBD1 or TRBD2 (5 bases each). The germline gives CDR1 SGHRS, CDR2 YFSETQ. The V end lost 4 bases, the J end lost 4 bases, and 17 bases lay between the germline ends. The length of the CDR3 is 16 residues.

This clonotype was found a few times. The rearrangement uses TRBV27 and TRBJ2-7; perhaps TRBD2 as D (6 bases). The germline V and J ends were trimmed by 6 bases and 2 bases, with 17 bases remaining between them. Germline V lookup: CDR1 MNHEY, CDR2 SMNVEV (reference sequence). CDR3 length: 15 amino acids. The CDR3 protein is CASSHRQTGAYEQYF. The CDR3 DNA follows: TGTGCCAGCAGCCATAGACAGACGGGAGCCTACGAGCAGTACTTC.

This rearrangement joins TRBV4-1 to TRBJ2-7, with 8 bases that match TRBD1. This CDR3 contains 16 residues. Germline V lookup: CDR1 MGHRA, CDR2 YSYEKL. Germline trimming cut 0 bases from V and 3 bases from J; bases unmatched to any gene: 7. The DNA of the CDR3 is TGCGCCAGCAGCCAAGAACTCAGGGGGCGAAGCTACGAGCAGTACTTC. Residues: CASSQELRGRSYEQYF.

This clonotype was seen many times. The chain employs TRBV9 and TRBJ2-5; the D call may be TRBD1 or TRBD2 (5 bases each). Trimming pared 4 bases from V and 1 base from J, leaving 14 bases between. Germline assignment: CDR1 SGDLS and CDR2 YYNGEE. This CDR3 contains 15 residues. The CDR3 sequence is CASSPDRDAQETQYF. The DNA for the CDR3 is TGTGCCAGCAGCCCGGACCGGGACGCCCAAGAGACCCAGTACTTC.

This clonotype has only a few counts. The CDR3 nucleotides read TGCAGCGCGGGACAGGGGGATTTCTACAATGAGCAGTTCTTC. Protein sequence: CSAGQGDFYNEQFF. The J gene is TRBJ2-1, the V gene TRBV29-1; 11 positions match TRBD1. Per the germline V gene, CDR1 is SQVTM and CDR2 is ANQGSEA. This CDR3 has 14 amino acids. Losses at the gene ends were 7 bases for V and 3 bases for J; bases not matched to a gene: 5.

The chain links TRBV20-1 to TRBJ2-1, with D perhaps being TRBD1 or TRBD2 (5 bases each). Germline values: CDR1 DFQATT, CDR2 SNEGSKA (reference sequence). The CDR3 is made up of 17 amino acids. Deletions cut 2 bases from V and 3 bases from J, with 20 bases between. The CDR3 nucleotides read TGCAGTGCTAGACTTCCCACCGGGACGGAAAACTACAATGAGCAGTTCTTC. Translated: CSARLPTGTENYNEQFF.